Following are 26 T cell receptor beta chains from one sample sequenced in a study of T cell responses to AZD1222 COVID-19 vaccine. The protocol was immunoSEQ multiplex PCR, while the TCRdb copy is restricted to in-frame clones and leaves out a portion. The sample has about 120,000 clones; roughly 89% are singletons. This material consisted of peripheral blood, taken on day 0 of AZD1222 vaccination. Source of these receptors: an adult in good health.

The chain uses TRBV27 and TRBJ1-5; 10 bases map to TRBD1. There are 13 residues in the CDR3. Trimming cost V 5 bases and J 6 bases; bases outside gene matches: 1. Germline V gene sequence: CDR1 MNHEY, CDR2 SMNVEV (reference sequence). DNA for the CDR3: TGTGCCAGCAGTAGGGACAGGGGTCAGCCCCAGCATTTT. Translating it yields CASSRDRGQPQHF.

The chain links TRBV5-1 to TRBJ1-2; no clear D gene. V lost 0 bases and J lost 7, with 10 bases in between. There are 13 residues in the CDR3. Germline CDR1 is SGHRS and CDR2 is YFSETQ. The CDR3: CASSLAAGSGYTF. CDR3 in DNA: TGCGCCAGCAGCTTGGCGGCAGGCTCTGGCTACACCTTC. The full variable domain, with the rest looked up from reference TRBV5-1 and TRBJ1-2, is KAGVTQTPRYLIKTRGQQVTLSCSPISGHRSVSWYQQTPGQGLQFLFEYFSETQRNKGNFPGRFSGRQFSNSRSEMNVSTLELGDSALYLCASSLAAGSGYTFGSGTRLTVV.

The chain links TRBV5-8 to TRBJ1-6; the D gene is possibly TRBD1 (5 bases). Trimming pared 4 bases from V and 10 bases from J, leaving 12 bases between. Germline loops: CDR1 SGHTS, CDR2 YDEGEE. The CDR3 is 13 amino acids. The CDR3 DNA sequence: TGTGCCAGCAGCCGTAGGGAGGGGTCACCCCTCCACTTT. Its protein is CASSRREGSPLHF.

The genes are TRBV27 and TRBJ2-1; D gene uncertain. Germline V gives CDR1 MNHEY, CDR2 SMNVEV (reference sequence). Trimming stripped 3 bases from V and 4 bases from J, with 22 bases between. The length of the CDR3 is 18 residues. CDR3 residues: CASSFTSSGVLRYNEQFF. CDR3 DNA sequence: TGTGCCAGCAGTTTTACCAGTTCCGGTGTTTTAAGGTACAATGAGCAGTTCTTC.

The CDR3 spells CASPTEKLFF. CDR3 nucleotides: TGCGCCAGCCCTACCGAAAAACTGTTTTTT. The gene calls are TRBV4-1 and TRBJ1-4; D is unclear. The CDR3 covers 10 residues. The V gene's germline CDR1 is MGHRA and CDR2 YSYEKL. V gave up 8 bases and J gave up 8 bases, with 6 bases separating them.

This clone came up a few times. The chain combines TRBV6-1 with TRBJ1-2; TRBD1 matches at 9 bases. CDR1 and CDR2 from the germline V gene are MNHNS and SASEGT. Trimming at V came to 5 bases and at J to 5 bases, leaving 9 bases not matched to a gene. The CDR3 sequence is 15 residues long. In DNA form, the CDR3 reads TGTGCCAGCAGTTCTGGGACAGGGTCCCCTTATGGCTACACCTTC. It yields the protein CASSSGTGSPYGYTF.

CDR3 nucleotide sequence: TGTGCCAGCTCACCAGCGACAGGGACCACTGAAGCTTTCTTT. Translation gives CASSPATGTTEAFF. The genes are TRBV18 and TRBJ1-1, with 7 nucleotides matching TRBD1. Germline V lookup: CDR1 KGHSH, CDR2 LQKENI. Trimming cost V 2 bases and J 4 bases; bases outside gene matches: 4. This CDR3 has 14 residues.

The J gene is TRBJ2-1, the V gene TRBV7-6; TRBD2 matches 13 bases. Unmatched junction bases numbered 6, after V lost 1 base and J lost 9 bases. Germline V gene sequence: CDR1 SGHVS, CDR2 FNYEAQ. The CDR3 is made up of 16 amino acids. CDR3 bases: TGTGCCAGCAGCTTAGGGGCACTAGCGGGAGGGTTTGAGCAGTTCTTC. Translation gives CASSLGALAGGFEQFF.

The rearrangement joins TRBV2 to TRBJ2-1; D might be TRBD2 (5 bases). From germline, CDR1 is SNHLY and CDR2 FYNNEI. This CDR3 has 16 amino acids. Between the trimmed V and J ends, which lost 1 base and 7 bases, there was a span of 17 bases. DNA of the CDR3: TGTGCCAGCAGTGAAGGTGGAGTCCGGGGTTCGAATGAGCAGTTCTTC. Residues: CASSEGGVRGSNEQFF.

This chain uses TRBV7-2 with TRBJ1-5; 10 nucleotides match TRBD1. V was clipped by 5 bases and J by 4 bases; unmatched bases: 5. Germline V gene lookup returns CDR1 SGHTA and CDR2 FQGNSA. The CDR3 covers 15 residues. CDR3 DNA: TGTGCCAGCAGCGCGGGACAGGGGTTTAATCAGCCCCAGCATTTT. As protein: CASSAGQGFNQPQHF. Full variable domain (missing parts from reference TRBV7-2 and TRBJ1-5): GAGVSQSPSNKVTEKGKDVELRCDPISGHTALYWYRQSLGQGLEFLIYFQGNSAPDKSGLPSDRFSAERTGGSVSTLTIQRTQQEDSAVYLCASSAGQGFNQPQHFGDGTRLSIL.

This sequence joins TRBV18 and TRBJ1-1; D is uncertain. The CDR3 extends over 15 amino acids. CDR1 is KGHSH and CDR2 is LQKENI in the germline V gene. The V end lost 2 bases, the J end lost 0 bases, and 10 bases lay between the germline ends. The CDR3 DNA sequence: TGTGCCAGCTCACCAACAAACTCTTTGAACACTGAAGCTTTCTTT. This encodes CASSPTNSLNTEAFF.

This chain connects TRBV4-1 to TRBJ2-5; weak D call: TRBD1 (6 bases). V lost 4 bases and J 1 base, leaving 16 bases between the germline ends. CDR3 length: 16 amino acids. Germline CDR1 reads MGHRA; CDR2 reads YSYEKL. In nucleotides, the CDR3 is TGCGCCAGCAGCCCCCGTGAGGGGGTATTCCAAGAGACCCAGTACTTC. This translates into CASSPREGVFQETQYF.

With regard to this clone: Within the sample, other DNA sequences also encode this same CDR3. The V gene is TRBV5-1, the J gene TRBJ2-7; the D is unclear. CDR3 size: 11 residues. Trimming cost V 0 bases and J 5 bases, with 3 bases left between them. CDR1 is SGHRS, CDR2 YFSETQ, per germline. CDR3 loop: CASSLGNEQYF. The CDR3 bases are TGCGCCAGCAGCTTGGGTAACGAGCAGTACTTC.

The chain carries TRBV7-9 and TRBJ1-1; weak D call: TRBD1 (5 bases). This CDR3 contains 14 residues. Germline V lookup: CDR1 SEHNR, CDR2 FQNEAQ (reference sequence). The ends were cut back, 2 bases at V and 1 base at J, with 8 bases in the middle. CDR3 region: CASSLRGQNTEAFF. Here the CDR3 DNA reads TGTGCCAGCAGCTTAAGGGGCCAGAACACTGAAGCTTTCTTT.

The chain recombines TRBV7-9 with TRBJ1-2; 8 nucleotides align to TRBD1. The CDR3 has 14 residues. The V gene's germline CDR1 is SEHNR and CDR2 FQNEAQ (reference sequence). V was clipped by 5 bases and J by 7 bases; unmatched bases: 9. DNA for the CDR3: TGTGCCAGCAGCGCGCAGGGGGCGCGGGGTGGCTACACCTTC. Translating it yields CASSAQGARGGYTF.

The CDR3 loop reads CASSFAGSNQPQHF. The CDR3 DNA sequence: TGTGCCAGCAGTTTTGCGGGGAGCAATCAGCCCCAGCATTTT. The chain carries TRBV27 and TRBJ1-5, with D unclear. Trimming cost V 3 bases and J 1 base, with 7 bases left between them. This CDR3 contains 14 residues. Germline V CDR1 and CDR2: MNHEY, SMNVEV (reference sequence).

This sequence joins TRBV3-1 (or the pseudogene TRBV3-2) and TRBJ1-2; TRBD1 agrees at 7 bases. Germline V gene sequence: CDR1 LGHDT, CDR2 YNNKEL (reference sequence). J lost 8 bases, V lost 4 bases, and 7 bases had no gene match. The CDR3 loop spans 13 amino acids. In DNA, the CDR3 is TGTGCCAGCAGCCGAAGACAGGGTAGGGGCTACACCTTC. Its protein product is CASSRRQGRGYTF.

V and J are TRBV30 and TRBJ1-5; tentative D call: TRBD1 (6 bases). Germline V gene lookup returns CDR1 GTSNPN and CDR2 SVGIG (reference sequence). V lost 3 bases to trimming and J lost 6 bases, with 15 bases between them. This CDR3 spans 14 amino acids. The CDR3 region has the DNA TGTGCCTGGAGGAGTTCAGGGGAAAGTCAGCCCCAGCATTTT. Amino acid sequence: CAWRSSGESQPQHF.

This clone was counted only a few times. This chain uses TRBV2 with TRBJ2-4, with D perhaps matching TRBD1 or TRBD2 (6 bases each). V dropped 5 bases and J dropped 5 bases, with 13 bases sitting between them. This CDR3 has 14 amino acids. Germline-derived CDR1 and CDR2 are SNHLY and FYNNEI. The CDR3 sequence: CASSPGEAENIQYF. CDR3 DNA sequence: TGTGCCAGCAGTCCAGGGGAGGCAGAAAACATTCAGTACTTC.

The chain links TRBV5-6 to TRBJ1-4, with 8 bases aligning to TRBD1. CDR3 length: 15 residues. Germline V lookup: CDR1 SGHDT, CDR2 YYEEEE. Losses at the gene ends were 5 bases for V and 8 bases for J; bases not matched to a gene: 11. CDR3 sequence (DNA): TGTGCCAGCAGTCGGGACAGGACGATAGGGGAAAAACTGTTTTTT. Translated, it gives CASSRDRTIGEKLFF.

The chain is built from TRBV18 and TRBJ2-5; D call uncertain. CDR1 and CDR2 (germline): KGHSH, LQKENI. Trimming removed 3 bases at V and 4 bases at J, with 12 bases between. CDR3 length: 14 amino acids. The CDR3 is CASSPGRLRETQYF. For the CDR3, the DNA is TGTGCCAGCTCACCCGGACGCTTAAGAGAGACCCAGTACTTC.

V is TRBV27 and J is TRBJ2-5; a possible D gene is TRBD2 (5 bases). Trimming stripped 6 bases from V and 5 bases from J, with 19 bases between. The CDR3 has 15 amino acids. In germline, CDR1 is MNHEY, CDR2 SMNVEV (reference sequence). CDR3 region: CASRPTSGPGETQYF. The CDR3 DNA follows: TGTGCCAGCAGACCTACCTCCGGACCGGGGGAGACCCAGTACTTC.

This chain joins TRBV24-1 and TRBJ2-1; D ambiguous. Germline lookup yields CDR1 KGHDR and CDR2 SFDVKD. The CDR3 is made up of 12 amino acids. V was cut by 1 base and J by 5 bases, with 2 bases left in between. The CDR3 nucleotides read TGTGCCACCAGTGATTTCAACAATGAGCAGTTCTTC. Residues: CATSDFNNEQFF.

The CDR3 loop reads CASSHRVPGYSPLHF. CDR3 nucleotide sequence: TGTGCCAGCAGCCACCGGGTTCCCGGGTATTCACCCCTCCACTTT. V gene TRBV7-9 combines with J gene TRBJ1-6; the D is unclear. This CDR3 has 15 residues. Trimming pared 5 bases from V and 8 bases from J, leaving 16 bases between. Germline loops: CDR1 SEHNR, CDR2 FQNEAQ (reference sequence).

V and J are TRBV7-2 and TRBJ2-7; 7 nucleotides agree with TRBD1. CDR3 size: 16 residues. The germline V gene has CDR1 SGHTA and CDR2 FQGNSA. The V segment lost 8 bases and the J segment 2 bases; nucleotides outside the gene matches: 15. The CDR3 protein is CASPKGPDRPPYEQYF. The CDR3 bases are TGTGCCAGCCCGAAGGGTCCGGACAGGCCCCCCTACGAGCAGTACTTC.

Written as DNA, the CDR3 is TGTGCCAGTAGTAGGGGCAGCCAAGAGACCCAGTACTTC. This gives the protein CASSRGSQETQYF. The chain recombines TRBV19 with TRBJ2-5, with D perhaps TRBD1 (5 bases). Trimming pared 4 bases from V and 1 base from J, leaving 7 bases between. This CDR3 is 13 amino acids long. Germline-derived CDR1 and CDR2 are LNHDA and SQIVND (reference sequence).